This entry features one TCR beta chain sequence. Its target is unknown. Researchers made TCR beta libraries by using iRepertoire HTBI primers and running Arm-PCR on CDR3 regions. One entry per CDR3 protein, called by TCRdb with MiXCR from the multiplex PCR reads. The sample comprises 400,000 to 500,000 distinct CDR3 sequences, approximately 23% of which are singletons, and around 13% rests with the top ten. This sample is drawn from a study of regulatory T cells in long-lasting Graves disease. V gave up 6 bases and J gave up 9 bases; unmatched junction bases: 10. This CDR3 has 14 residues. The germline gives CDR1 LNHDA, CDR2 SQIVND (reference sequence). Time point here: persistent/refractory GD, antithyroid drugs over 5 years with positive TRAb. PBMC-derived RNA was used for the TCR library. Regarding the study as a whole: Newly diagnosed disease favored TRBV20-1 and TRBJ2-1 over persistent disease. Lower TCR diversity was seen in persistent Graves' patients than in newly diagnosed ones. The researchers studied only peripheral blood, not thyroid tissue.

V gene TRBV19 combines with J gene TRBJ1-5; 8 nucleotides line up with TRBD1. The sequenced sample was peripheral blood mononuclear cells (PBMCs), obtained when the disease was refractory, from a patient treated with antithyroid drugs. The source of this sequence is a female donor with Graves disease. CDR3 bases: TGTGCCAGTAGAGACCAGGGGGCGGGTCGGCCCCAGCATTTT. Protein product: CASRDQGAGRPQHF.